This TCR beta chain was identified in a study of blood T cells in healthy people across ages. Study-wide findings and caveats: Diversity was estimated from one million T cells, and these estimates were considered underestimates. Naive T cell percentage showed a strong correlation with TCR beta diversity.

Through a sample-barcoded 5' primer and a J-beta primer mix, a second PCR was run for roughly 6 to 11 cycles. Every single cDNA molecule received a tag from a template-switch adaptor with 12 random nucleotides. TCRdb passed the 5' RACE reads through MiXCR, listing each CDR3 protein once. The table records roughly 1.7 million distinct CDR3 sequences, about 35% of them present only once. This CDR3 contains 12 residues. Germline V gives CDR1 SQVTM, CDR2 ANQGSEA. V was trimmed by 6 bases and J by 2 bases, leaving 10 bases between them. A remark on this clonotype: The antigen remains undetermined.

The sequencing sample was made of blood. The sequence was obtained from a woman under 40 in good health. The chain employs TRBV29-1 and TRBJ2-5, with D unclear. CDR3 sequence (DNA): TGCAGCGTCCGCAGTGGACAAGAGACCCAGTACTTC. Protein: CSVRSGQETQYF.